The sequence of this T cell receptor beta chain was determined in a study of T cell responses to AZD1222 COVID-19 vaccine. Whole-study results and caveats: Clonal diversity was possibly underestimated; the donors were predominantly white British and more often female. The CD4 TCRs associated with vaccination extended across spike and predominated at 160-218 and 743-854. Vaccination with two AZD1222 doses was followed by a rise in Spike-specific TCR breadth and depth. Seropositivity was recorded at baseline in only a handful of AZD1222 recipients.

Here immunoSEQ multiplex PCR was the method, and the copy in TCRdb shows in-frame clones only, minus some. The sample lists about 200,000 clones, about 92% occurring once. CDR3 size: 14 residues. V lost 0 bases and J lost 2, with 7 bases in between. As for this clone: Its antigen is unidentified.

The receptor's source is an adult in good health. The chain links TRBV23-1 to TRBJ1-1, with unresolved D. TRBV23-1 is flagged as an ORF with uncertain function. The sample was peripheral blood, taken on day 0 of MenACWY control vaccination. CDR3 sequence: CASSQSNSNTEAFF. The CDR3 DNA reads TGCGCCAGCAGTCAATCGAACAGCAACACTGAAGCTTTCTTT.